This note documents a single TCR beta chain sequence. This clonotype was found once. Its antigen is currently not known. No much larger clone is present one base from it, and per-base qualities are unavailable. Evidence from a single read is weak. The data derive from a study of T cell repertoires in cytomegalovirus infection (dated by TCRdb to the late 2010s). For context, the study as a whole: Recently identified HLA-C-restricted CMV epitopes, whose presentation resists viral immunomodulation, were targeted by peptide stimulations together with well-studied HLA-B-restricted epitopes. Donor HLA type was relevant to the analysis, as public TCR beta signatures indicated carriage of CMV infection together with the matching HLA type. Summary of the overall study and its limitations: The ex vivo response was dominated by HLA-C-restricted CMV-specific TCR beta clonotypes, which also provided the single most frequent clonotype in two of eight donors. Cumulative frequency of public TCR beta family members discriminated carriers of CMV infection plus the relevant HLA type in this cohort and an independent approximately 400-donor cohort.

The reads were generated on an Illumina HiSeq 1500. TCRdb took the public reads, trimmed them with fastp at Q25, ran MiXCR for clone calling and kept in-frame beta chains. When rows share a CDR3 protein, they turn into one entry using the most common DNA and genes. For this sample there are hundreds of thousands of distinct CDR3 sequences; around 30% appear just once. Roughly 18% of the sample comes from the top ten. The sample's treatment or condition, from its label and the paper: in vitro stimulation with specific CMV peptide epitopes to enrich CMV-specific T cells. Looking up the germline V gene (reference sequence) yields CDR1 MNHNY and CDR2 SVGAGI. Trimming at the junction amounts to 2 bases on V and 4 bases on J, and the germline ends lie 14 bases apart. The cysteine opens and the phenylalanine closes a CDR3 of 16 amino acids. Just the 48-base CDR3 DNA is kept, in frame starting at base 1.

This sequence originates from a human donor in good health (CMV status not recorded). Some clones in this sample may be carry-over from other donors' samples. The rearrangement combines TRBV6-6 with TRBJ2-2; possibly the D gene is TRBD1, per 5 matching bases. The sample was cultured PBMCs, taken from culture after CMV antigen stimulation. The DNA sequence reads TGTGCCAGCAGTTACGGCGACAGTAAAATCACCGGGGAGCTGTTTTTT. It is translated as CASSYGDSKITGELFF.